This TCR beta chain emerged from a study of CD8+CD57+ T cells in acquired aplastic anemia. CD8+CD57+ cell expansion had been shown by flow cytometry in patients chosen for sequencing. CDR3 and TCR beta VDJ profiling relied on genomic DNA as the template. TCRdb processed the reads anew with MiXCR; each CDR3 protein has one entry. The repertoire consists of hundreds of thousands of distinct CDR3 sequences, with under 40% occurring once and the leading ten covering 0.8% to 0.85%. CDR3 size: 14 residues. V gave up 6 bases and J gave up 5 bases, with 14 bases separating them. The germline gives CDR1 SGHTS, CDR2 YDEGEE.

The chain couples TRBV5-8 to TRBJ2-2; the D gene is possibly TRBD2 (7 bases). Sequenced material: sorted CD4+, CD8+, or CD8+CD57+ T cells (not recorded which) from PBMCs. This TCR came from a human donor with aplastic anemia. The CDR3 bases are TGTGCCAGCACTCCGGGGGGCGGGACCGGGGAGCTGTTTTTT. Residues: CASTPGGGTGELFF.